This T cell receptor (beta chain) was recovered during a study of neurological immune-mediated disorders. The germline V gene encodes CDR1 SGHRS and CDR2 YFSETQ. Termini included, the CDR3 measures 23 amino acids. Worth noting for this clonotype: Its antigen is currently unknown. No DNA is shown, since the ends of the CDR3 on it are uncertain; the CDR3 is the one TCRdb lists.

Synthesis of cDNA was carried out by template-switch 5'RACE. The reaction used 10-nucleotide random UMIs. TCRdb recomputed calls from the 5' RACE reads with MiXCR, one row per CDR3 protein. The table records some 20,000 distinct CDR3 sequences, roughly a tenth of them present only once. Study results and caveats: The greatest TCR clonal expansion appeared in HTLV-1-associated myelopathy and the smallest, falling below healthy controls, in multiple sclerosis.

A total of 2 million PBMCs stored at -80 degrees C provided the unsorted libraries. The chain joins TRBV5-1 to TRBJ2-6; no check of the table's D call, TRBD2, against the DNA was made. What was sequenced was PBMCs. The sequence came from a woman in her sixties or seventies with HTLV-1-associated myelopathy (HAM/TSP). CDR3: CASSFYICSASYGTPSGANVLTF.